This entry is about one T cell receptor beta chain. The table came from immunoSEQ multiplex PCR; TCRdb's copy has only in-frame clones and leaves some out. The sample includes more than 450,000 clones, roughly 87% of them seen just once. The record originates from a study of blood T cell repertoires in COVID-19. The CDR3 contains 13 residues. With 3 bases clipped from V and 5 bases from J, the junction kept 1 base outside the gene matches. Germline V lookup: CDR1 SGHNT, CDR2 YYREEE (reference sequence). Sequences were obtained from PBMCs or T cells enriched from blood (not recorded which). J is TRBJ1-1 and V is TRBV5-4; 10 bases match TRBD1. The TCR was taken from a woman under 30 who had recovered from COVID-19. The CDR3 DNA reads TGTGCCAGCAGCTGGGACAGGGGAACTGAAGCTTTCTTT. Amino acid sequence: CASSWDRGTEAFF. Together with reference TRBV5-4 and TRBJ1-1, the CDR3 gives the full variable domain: ETGVTQSPTHLIKTRGQQVTLRCSSQSGHNTVSWYQQALGQGPQFIFQYYREEENGRGNFPPRFSGLQFPNYSSELNVNALELDDSALYLCASSWDRGTEAFFGQGTRLTVV.